These 8 T cell receptor beta chains were sequenced from one sample in a study of CD8+ T cells in alopecia areata. Reverse transcribed after extraction, RNA yielded cDNA as the sequencing template. Using immunoSEQ multiplex PCR, the repertoire was profiled, and TCRdb retains in-frame clones only, with some absent. Of 90,000 to 130,000 clones in the sample, almost 60% are singletons; the top ten hold 20% to 25%. Sequenced input: CD8+ T cells sorted from blood. The receptors derive from a human donor in good health.

CDR3 amino acids: CASSSEGGRDNEQFF. CDR3 in DNA: TGTGCCAGCAGCTCGGAGGGGGGAAGGGACAATGAGCAGTTCTTC. This chain connects TRBV7-6 to TRBJ2-1; D could derive from TRBD1 or TRBD2 (6 bases each). V was trimmed by 4 bases and J by 5 bases, leaving 15 bases between them. Per germline, CDR1 SGHVS and CDR2 FNYEAQ. The CDR3 extends over 15 amino acids. The variable domain in full, with the rest retrieved from reference TRBV7-6 and TRBJ2-1, is GAGVSQSPRYKVTKRGQDVALRCDPISGHVSLYWYRQALGQGPEFLTYFNYEAQQDKSGLPNDRFSAERPEGSISTLTIQRTEQRDSAMYRCASSSEGGRDNEQFFGPGTRLTVL.

The gene calls are TRBV15 and TRBJ1-4; possible D gene TRBD1, 5 bases. In germline, CDR1 is LNHNV, CDR2 YYDKDF (reference sequence). This CDR3 region has 15 residues. V was shortened by 5 bases and J by 8 bases, with 18 bases between the two germline ends. The chain's CDR3 is CATSGEITSGEKLFF. The CDR3 DNA follows: TGTGCCACCAGCGGGGAGATAACCTCAGGGGAAAAACTGTTTTTT.

V and J are TRBV15 and TRBJ2-3, with 8 bases aligning to TRBD1. From germline, CDR1 is LNHNV and CDR2 YYDKDF (reference sequence). The CDR3 has 14 residues. The J segment lost 4 bases and the V segment lost 8 bases, leaving 8 bases of the junction unmatched. CDR3 bases: TGTGCCACCGGACAGGGAAGGGGCCCAGATACGCAGTATTTT. This sequence encodes CATGQGRGPDTQYF.

The gene calls are TRBV5-4 and TRBJ2-3; D unclear. Germline lookup yields CDR1 SGHNT and CDR2 YYREEE (reference sequence). This CDR3 contains 13 residues. V lost 1 base and J lost 3, with 6 bases in between. The CDR3 here is CASSLLGTDTQYF. CDR3 DNA sequence: TGTGCCAGCAGCTTGTTGGGAACAGATACGCAGTATTTT. The variable domain in full, completed from reference TRBV5-4 and TRBJ2-3, reads ETGVTQSPTHLIKTRGQQVTLRCSSQSGHNTVSWYQQALGQGPQFIFQYYREEENGRGNFPPRFSGLQFPNYSSELNVNALELDDSALYLCASSLLGTDTQYFGPGTRLTVL.

This sequence joins TRBV2 and TRBJ2-1; 11 bases are a match to TRBD1. V lost 5 bases and J lost 7; bases outside the gene matches: 7. The CDR3 extends over 15 amino acids. The germline CDR1 and CDR2 sequences are SNHLY and FYNNEI. The CDR3 here is CASSPGQGAFNEQFF. CDR3 nucleotide sequence: TGTGCCAGCAGTCCCGGACAGGGGGCGTTTAATGAGCAGTTCTTC.

V gene TRBV7-8 combines with J gene TRBJ2-1; D gene ambiguous. The CDR3 has 14 amino acids. V was clipped by 3 bases and J by 9 bases, with 15 bases between them. The germline gives CDR1 SGHVS, CDR2 FQNEAQ. CDR3 amino acids: CASSFTKVPGEQFF. The CDR3 nucleotides read TGTGCCAGCAGCTTCACAAAGGTACCGGGTGAGCAGTTCTTC.

This clone appeared a few times. The chain joins TRBV28 to TRBJ2-2; D perhaps matches TRBD2 (5 bases). Between the trimmed V and J ends, which lost 5 bases and 6 bases, there was a span of 16 bases. Germline V lookup: CDR1 MDHEN, CDR2 SYDVKM. The CDR3 covers 15 residues. DNA of the CDR3: TGTGCCAGCAGTGGCCGGTTGTCGGGGTCCGGGGAGCTGTTTTTT. This codes for CASSGRLSGSGELFF.

This rearrangement joins TRBV11-2 to TRBJ2-3, with TRBD2 matching 8 bases. Germline lookup yields CDR1 SGHAT and CDR2 FQNNGV. CDR3 length equals 11 residues. V was clipped by 4 bases and J by 13 bases; unmatched bases: 4. The CDR3 here is CASSSGTREYF. As DNA, the CDR3 is TGTGCCAGCAGCTCCGGGACTAGGGAGTATTTT.